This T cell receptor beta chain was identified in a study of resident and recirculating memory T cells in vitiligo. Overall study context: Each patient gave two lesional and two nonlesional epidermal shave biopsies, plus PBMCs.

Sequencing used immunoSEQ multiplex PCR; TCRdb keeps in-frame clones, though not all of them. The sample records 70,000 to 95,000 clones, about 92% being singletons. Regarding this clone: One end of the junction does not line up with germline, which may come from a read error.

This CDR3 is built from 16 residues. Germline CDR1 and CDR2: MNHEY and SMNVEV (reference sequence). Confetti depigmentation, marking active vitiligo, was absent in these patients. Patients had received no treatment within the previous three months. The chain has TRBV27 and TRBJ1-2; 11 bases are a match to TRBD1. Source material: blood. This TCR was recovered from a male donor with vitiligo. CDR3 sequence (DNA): TGTGCCAGCAGCGGACAGGGGGCTGTAGCTAACTCTGGCTACACCTTC. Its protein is CASSGQGAVANSGYTF.